The clone carrying this TCR beta chain has a handful of counts. Its antigen is undetermined. Unique molecular identifiers had been added to the TCR beta cDNA libraries. TCRdb re-called the PCR reads through MiXCR, storing one row per CDR3 protein. This table holds under 200,000 distinct CDR3 sequences, about 34% found once. These data come from a study of post-analysis software for immune sequencing data. About the study: The disease courses covered relapsing-remitting, secondary progressive and progressive-relapsing multiple sclerosis. Whole-study results and caveats: Normalized Chao1 diversity was significantly reduced in patients versus controls.

The clonotype was recovered from a girl aged 10 to 17 with multiple sclerosis. Specimen: blood, collected after autologous hematopoietic stem cell transplantation.

The CDR3 DNA sequence: TGTGCCAGCAGCCCGAGGAGCACAGCGCCTTTAGCCAAAAACATTCAGTACTTC. It encodes CASSPRSTAPLAKNIQYF. The chain couples TRBV7-2 to TRBJ2-4; D ambiguous. Looked up from germline, CDR1 is SGHTA and CDR2 is FQGNSA. This CDR3 has 18 amino acids. V gave up 5 bases and J gave up 0 bases, with 20 bases separating them.